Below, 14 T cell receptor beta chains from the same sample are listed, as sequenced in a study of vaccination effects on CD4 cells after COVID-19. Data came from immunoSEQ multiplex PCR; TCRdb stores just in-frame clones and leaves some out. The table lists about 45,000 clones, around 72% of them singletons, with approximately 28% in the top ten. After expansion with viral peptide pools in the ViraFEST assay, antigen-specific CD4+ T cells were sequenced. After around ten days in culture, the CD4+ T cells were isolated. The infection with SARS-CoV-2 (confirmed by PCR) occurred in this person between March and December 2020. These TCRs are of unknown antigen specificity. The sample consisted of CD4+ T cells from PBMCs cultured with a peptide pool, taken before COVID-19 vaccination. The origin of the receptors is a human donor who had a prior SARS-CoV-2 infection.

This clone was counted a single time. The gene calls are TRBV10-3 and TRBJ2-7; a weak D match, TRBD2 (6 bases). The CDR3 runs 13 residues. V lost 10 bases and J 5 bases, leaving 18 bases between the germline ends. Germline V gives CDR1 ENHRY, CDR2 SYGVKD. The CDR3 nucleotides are TGTGCCACCACATTGGGGGGTAAGGACGAGCAGTACTTC. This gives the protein CATTLGGKDEQYF.

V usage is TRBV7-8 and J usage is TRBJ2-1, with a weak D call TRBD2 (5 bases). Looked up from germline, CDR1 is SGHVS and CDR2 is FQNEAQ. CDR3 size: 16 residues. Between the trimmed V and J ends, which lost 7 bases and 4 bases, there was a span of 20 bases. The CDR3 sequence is CASNINGEVNYNEQFF. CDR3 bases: TGTGCCAGCAACATAAACGGGGAAGTCAATTACAATGAGCAGTTCTTC.

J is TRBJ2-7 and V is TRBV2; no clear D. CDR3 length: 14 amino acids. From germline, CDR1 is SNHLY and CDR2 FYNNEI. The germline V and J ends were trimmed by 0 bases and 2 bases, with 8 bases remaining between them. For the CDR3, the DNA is TGTGCCAGCAGTGAAGCGCCCGGGCCCTACGAGCAGTACTTC. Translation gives CASSEAPGPYEQYF.

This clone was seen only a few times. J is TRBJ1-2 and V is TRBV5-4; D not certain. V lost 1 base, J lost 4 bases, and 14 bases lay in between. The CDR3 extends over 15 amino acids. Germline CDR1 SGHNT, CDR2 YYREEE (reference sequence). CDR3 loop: CASSLTTRGPYGYTF. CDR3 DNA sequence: TGTGCCAGCAGCTTGACTACACGAGGACCCTATGGCTACACCTTC.

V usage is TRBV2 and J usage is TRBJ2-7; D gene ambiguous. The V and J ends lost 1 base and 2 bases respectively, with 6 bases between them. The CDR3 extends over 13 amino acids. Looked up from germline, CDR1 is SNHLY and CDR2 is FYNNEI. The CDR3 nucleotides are TGTGCCAGCAGTGAAGAATACACCTACGAGCAGTACTTC. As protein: CASSEEYTYEQYF.

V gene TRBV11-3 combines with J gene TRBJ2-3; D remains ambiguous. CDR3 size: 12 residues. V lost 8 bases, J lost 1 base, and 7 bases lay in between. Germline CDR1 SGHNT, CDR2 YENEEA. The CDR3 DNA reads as TGTGCCAGCGCCCCAGGCACAGATACGCAGTATTTT. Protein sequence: CASAPGTDTQYF.

Here the CDR3 DNA reads TGTGCCAGCAGCTTCCGGGGCGAAAATGAAAAACTGTTTTTT. Translation: CASSFRGENEKLFF. This sequence joins TRBV11-3 and TRBJ1-4, with D tentatively TRBD1 (5 bases). The length of the CDR3 is 14 residues. Trimming left V 3 bases short and J 5 bases short, with 10 bases between. Per germline, CDR1 SGHNT and CDR2 YENEEA.

Here the CDR3 reads CASSPPGGETQYF. The CDR3 DNA follows: TGTGCCAGCTCACCCCCCGGCGGGGAGACCCAGTACTTC. The V and J genes are TRBV18 and TRBJ2-5; D possibly corresponds to TRBD2 (5 bases). Germline lookup yields CDR1 KGHSH and CDR2 LQKENI. The CDR3 is made up of 13 amino acids. V was trimmed by 3 bases and J by 5 bases, leaving 10 bases between them.

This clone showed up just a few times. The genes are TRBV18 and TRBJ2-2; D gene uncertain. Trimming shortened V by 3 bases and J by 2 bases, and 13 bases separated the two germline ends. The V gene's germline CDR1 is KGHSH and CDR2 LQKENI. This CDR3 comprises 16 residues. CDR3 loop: CASSPVDPRNTGELFF. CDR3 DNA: TGTGCCAGCTCACCCGTGGACCCTCGCAACACCGGGGAGCTGTTTTTT.

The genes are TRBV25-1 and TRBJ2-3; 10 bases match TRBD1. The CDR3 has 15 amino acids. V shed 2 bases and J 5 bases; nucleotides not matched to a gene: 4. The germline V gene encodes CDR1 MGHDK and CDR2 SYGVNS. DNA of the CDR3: TGTGCCAGCAGTGAAGACAGGGGGCCAGGAGATACGCAGTATTTT. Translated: CASSEDRGPGDTQYF.

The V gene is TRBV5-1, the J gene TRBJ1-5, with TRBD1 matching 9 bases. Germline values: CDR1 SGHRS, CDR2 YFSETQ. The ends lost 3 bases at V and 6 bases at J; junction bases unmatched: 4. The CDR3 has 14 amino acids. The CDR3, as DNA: TGCGCCAGCAGCTGGGGACAGGGCGGTCAGCCCCAGCATTTT. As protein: CASSWGQGGQPQHF.

CDR3 region: CASSTQKGEQFF. The DNA for the CDR3 is TGTGCCAGCAGCACACAAAAGGGAGAGCAGTTCTTC. The V call is TRBV7-8, the J call TRBJ2-1; D gene uncertain. Germline V gene lookup returns CDR1 SGHVS and CDR2 FQNEAQ. The CDR3 sequence is 12 residues long. The V end lost 5 bases, the J end lost 10 bases, and 12 bases lay between the germline ends.

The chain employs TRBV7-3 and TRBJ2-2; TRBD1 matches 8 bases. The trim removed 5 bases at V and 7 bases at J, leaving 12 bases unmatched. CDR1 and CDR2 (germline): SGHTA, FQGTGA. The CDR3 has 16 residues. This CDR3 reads CASSLLRQGLGGELFF. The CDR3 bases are TGTGCCAGCAGCCTCCTGAGACAGGGGTTGGGCGGGGAGCTGTTTTTT.

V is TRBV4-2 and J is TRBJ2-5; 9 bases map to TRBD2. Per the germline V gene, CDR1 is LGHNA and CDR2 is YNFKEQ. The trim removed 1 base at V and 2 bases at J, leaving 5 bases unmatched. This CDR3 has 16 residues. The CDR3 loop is CASSQGSLAGQETQYF. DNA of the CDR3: TGTGCCAGCAGCCAAGGATCCCTAGCGGGACAAGAGACCCAGTACTTC.